Below, 20 T cell receptor beta chains from the same sample are listed, as sequenced in a study of T cell responses to AZD1222 COVID-19 vaccine. Measured with immunoSEQ multiplex PCR; TCRdb has only the in-frame clones, and not every one. The sample holds 65,000 to 70,000 clones, about 83% seen once. The material was peripheral blood, obtained 28 days after the second AZD1222 dose. The receptors originated from an adult who received the AZD1222 COVID-19 vaccine.

The chain couples TRBV5-1 to TRBJ2-1; 11 bases match TRBD2. V was clipped by 4 bases and J by 1 base; unmatched bases: 4. Germline values: CDR1 SGHRS, CDR2 YFSETQ. CDR3 size: 16 residues. The CDR3 spells CASSTRLAGSYNEQFF. The CDR3, as DNA: TGCGCCAGCAGCACCAGACTAGCGGGGTCCTACAATGAGCAGTTCTTC.

The CDR3 loop reads CASSSGQGASYEQYF. The CDR3 DNA reads TGTGCCAGTAGTTCTGGACAGGGGGCTTCCTACGAGCAGTACTTC. The V and J genes are TRBV19 and TRBJ2-7; 11 bases align to TRBD1. Germline-derived CDR1 and CDR2 are LNHDA and SQIVND (reference sequence). The CDR3 is made up of 15 amino acids. Trimming took 5 bases from V and 1 from J; bases not matched to a gene: 4.

The chain recombines TRBV11-3 with TRBJ2-1; D possibly corresponds to TRBD1 (5 bases). V lost 1 base to trimming and J lost 7 bases, with 8 bases between them. CDR1 is SGHNT and CDR2 is YENEEA in the germline V gene. The CDR3 sequence is 13 residues long. The CDR3 coding sequence is TGTGCCAGCAGCTTAGGACAGTGGAATGAGCAGTTCTTC. Protein: CASSLGQWNEQFF.

For this clone: At one end, the junction sequence differs from germline, possibly due to a read error. J is TRBJ2-1 and V is TRBV28; D possibly corresponds to TRBD2 (5 bases). There are 18 residues in the CDR3. Germline V gene data show CDR1 as MDHEN and CDR2 as SYDVKM. CDR3 sequence reads: CASSSAPSQLGVVGRPVF. The CDR3 DNA is TGTGCCAGCAGTTCGGCCCCATCTCAACTAGGTGTTGTCGGACGCCCCGTCTTC.

V is TRBV19 and J is TRBJ2-5; 8 bases are shared with TRBD1. Germline V gives CDR1 LNHDA, CDR2 SQIVND (reference sequence). This CDR3 is 15 amino acids long. V dropped 5 bases and J dropped 0; count of bases not matched to a gene: 5. CDR3 sequence: CASSDQDRDQETQYF. The CDR3 DNA reads as TGTGCCAGTAGTGACCAGGACAGGGACCAAGAGACCCAGTACTTC.

The rearrangement links TRBV4-1 to TRBJ1-1, with D possibly matching TRBD1 (5 bases). Germline loops: CDR1 MGHRA, CDR2 YSYEKL. The CDR3 extends over 14 amino acids. Trimming stripped 3 bases from V and 6 bases from J, with 14 bases between. CDR3 nucleotide sequence: TGCGCCAGCAGCCACCCCACGAGACAGCCTGAAGCTTTCTTT. It encodes CASSHPTRQPEAFF.

The genes are TRBV4-2 and TRBJ1-1; a weak D match, TRBD1 (5 bases). The CDR3 has 16 amino acids. The germline V and J ends were trimmed by 0 bases and 0 bases, with 11 bases remaining between them. CDR1 and CDR2 from the germline V gene are LGHNA and YNFKEQ. The CDR3 loop reads CASSQEPQGVNTEAFF. CDR3 DNA: TGTGCCAGCAGCCAAGAGCCCCAGGGAGTGAACACTGAAGCTTTCTTT.

The chain links TRBV5-1 to TRBJ1-2; no reliable D call. CDR3 size: 13 residues. The V end lost 2 bases, the J end lost 5 bases, and 10 bases lay between the germline ends. CDR1 SGHRS and CDR2 YFSETQ come from the germline V gene. In nucleotides, the CDR3 is TGCGCCAGCAGCTTTGAATCGACTTATGGCTACACCTTC. Translating gives CASSFESTYGYTF.

The chain couples TRBV29-1 to TRBJ1-1; 7 bases align to TRBD1. Germline V gene lookup returns CDR1 SQVTM and CDR2 ANQGSEA. This CDR3 has 14 residues. The J segment lost 1 base and the V segment lost 6 bases, leaving 8 bases of the junction unmatched. The CDR3, as DNA: TGCAGCGTGGTAAACAGGGGCAGGAACACTGAAGCTTTCTTT. Its translation: CSVVNRGRNTEAFF.

The chain joins TRBV11-2 to TRBJ2-7, with 8 bases fitting TRBD1. Germline V lookup: CDR1 SGHAT, CDR2 FQNNGV. This CDR3 has 14 amino acids. V shed 2 bases and J 4 bases; nucleotides not matched to a gene: 4. CDR3 in amino acids: CASSLPRGPYEQYF. The CDR3 DNA reads TGTGCCAGCAGCTTACCCAGGGGGCCTTACGAGCAGTACTTC.

The V gene is TRBV6-5, the J gene TRBJ1-1, with 9 bases aligning to TRBD1. The CDR3 contains 14 residues. Per the germline V gene, CDR1 is MNHEY and CDR2 is SVGAGI. After removal of 4 bases from V and 4 bases from J, the junction contained 4 bases not matched to a gene. The CDR3 DNA reads TGTGCCAGCAGTTTGGGACAGGGTGGCACTGAAGCTTTCTTT. Protein: CASSLGQGGTEAFF.

This chain links TRBV5-6 with TRBJ1-6; 7 nucleotides match TRBD1. J lost 8 bases, V lost 4 bases, and 9 bases had no gene match. The CDR3 sequence is 15 residues long. Germline CDR1 and CDR2: SGHDT and YYEEEE. CDR3 coding DNA: TGTGCCAGCAGCGCACTACAGGGGCGGGATTCACCCCTCCACTTT. Encoded protein: CASSALQGRDSPLHF.

The chain is built from TRBV28 and TRBJ1-4; tentative D call: TRBD1 (6 bases). Germline V lookup: CDR1 MDHEN, CDR2 SYDVKM. V was cut by 5 bases and J by 8 bases, with 15 bases left in between. The CDR3 totals 14 residues. CDR3 DNA sequence: TGTGCCAGCAGTATCTTGGGGGCGCGGGAAAAACTGTTTTTT. Its protein is CASSILGAREKLFF. Together with reference TRBV28 and TRBJ1-4, the CDR3 gives the full variable domain: DVKVTQSSRYLVKRTGEKVFLECVQDMDHENMFWYRQDPGLGLRLIYFSYDVKMKEKGDIPEGYSVSREKKERFSLILESASTNQTSMYLCASSILGAREKLFFGSGTQLSVL.

This clone showed up just a few times. V usage is TRBV2 and J usage is TRBJ2-6, with D hard to call. Trimming pared 2 bases from V and 4 bases from J, leaving 3 bases between. Germline V gives CDR1 SNHLY, CDR2 FYNNEI. This CDR3 is 13 amino acids long. The CDR3 DNA reads as TGTGCCAGCAGTGAATCCGGGGCCAACGTCCTGACTTTC. It translates to CASSESGANVLTF.

The chain recombines TRBV9 with TRBJ2-3, with a weak D call TRBD1 (5 bases). Germline values: CDR1 SGDLS, CDR2 YYNGEE. Trimming removed 0 bases from V and 8 bases from J, with 16 bases in between. This CDR3 spans 15 amino acids. The DNA of the CDR3 is TGTGCCAGCAGCGTAGTGGAAGGGGCCTCAGGTACGCAGTATTTT. Amino acid sequence: CASSVVEGASGTQYF.

The chain links TRBV28 to TRBJ2-7; D remains ambiguous. V was pared by 3 bases and J by 0 bases, with 6 bases between. The CDR3 covers 13 residues. From germline, CDR1 is MDHEN and CDR2 SYDVKM. CDR3 sequence (DNA): TGTGCCAGCAGTTTCCGAAGCTCCTACGAGCAGTACTTC. As protein: CASSFRSSYEQYF.

This clone was recorded a few times. The rearrangement links TRBV6-2 or TRBV6-3 to TRBJ1-1, with D perhaps TRBD1 (5 bases). The CDR3 covers 16 residues. The V gene lost 2 bases and the J gene lost 8 bases, with 21 bases spanning the gap. Germline CDR1 MNHEY, CDR2 SVGEGT. In nucleotides, the CDR3 is TGTGCCAGCAGTTACGCGGGGGTGTGGGGCACTTTGGAAGCTTTCTTT. Amino acids: CASSYAGVWGTLEAFF.

The chain uses TRBV12-5 and TRBJ2-1; 8 bases are a match to TRBD1. Germline CDR1 is LGHNT and CDR2 is FRNRAP. The CDR3 extends over 17 amino acids. V gave up 1 base and J gave up 4 bases; unmatched junction bases: 9. The chain's CDR3 is CASGLAPDRVDYNEQFF. For the CDR3, the DNA is TGTGCTAGTGGTTTGGCCCCGGACAGGGTCGATTACAATGAGCAGTTCTTC.

A few counts support this clone. J is TRBJ1-1 and V is TRBV5-4; 10 nucleotides match TRBD1. This CDR3 contains 16 residues. The V gene end was trimmed by 3 bases and the J gene end by 3 bases; junction bases not matched to a gene: 8. Germline V lookup: CDR1 SGHNT, CDR2 YYREEE (reference sequence). DNA for the CDR3: TGTGCCAGCAGCTCCGGGACAGGGGAACCTTACACTGAAGCTTTCTTT. Encoded protein: CASSSGTGEPYTEAFF.

CDR3 loop: CASSRGQGLSYEQYF. CDR3 nucleotide sequence: TGCGCCAGCAGCCGGGGACAGGGCCTTTCCTACGAGCAGTACTTC. The V and J genes are TRBV5-1 and TRBJ2-7; 9 positions agree with TRBD1. The CDR3 contains 15 residues. V lost 4 bases and J lost 1; bases outside the gene matches: 6. The germline V gene has CDR1 SGHRS and CDR2 YFSETQ.